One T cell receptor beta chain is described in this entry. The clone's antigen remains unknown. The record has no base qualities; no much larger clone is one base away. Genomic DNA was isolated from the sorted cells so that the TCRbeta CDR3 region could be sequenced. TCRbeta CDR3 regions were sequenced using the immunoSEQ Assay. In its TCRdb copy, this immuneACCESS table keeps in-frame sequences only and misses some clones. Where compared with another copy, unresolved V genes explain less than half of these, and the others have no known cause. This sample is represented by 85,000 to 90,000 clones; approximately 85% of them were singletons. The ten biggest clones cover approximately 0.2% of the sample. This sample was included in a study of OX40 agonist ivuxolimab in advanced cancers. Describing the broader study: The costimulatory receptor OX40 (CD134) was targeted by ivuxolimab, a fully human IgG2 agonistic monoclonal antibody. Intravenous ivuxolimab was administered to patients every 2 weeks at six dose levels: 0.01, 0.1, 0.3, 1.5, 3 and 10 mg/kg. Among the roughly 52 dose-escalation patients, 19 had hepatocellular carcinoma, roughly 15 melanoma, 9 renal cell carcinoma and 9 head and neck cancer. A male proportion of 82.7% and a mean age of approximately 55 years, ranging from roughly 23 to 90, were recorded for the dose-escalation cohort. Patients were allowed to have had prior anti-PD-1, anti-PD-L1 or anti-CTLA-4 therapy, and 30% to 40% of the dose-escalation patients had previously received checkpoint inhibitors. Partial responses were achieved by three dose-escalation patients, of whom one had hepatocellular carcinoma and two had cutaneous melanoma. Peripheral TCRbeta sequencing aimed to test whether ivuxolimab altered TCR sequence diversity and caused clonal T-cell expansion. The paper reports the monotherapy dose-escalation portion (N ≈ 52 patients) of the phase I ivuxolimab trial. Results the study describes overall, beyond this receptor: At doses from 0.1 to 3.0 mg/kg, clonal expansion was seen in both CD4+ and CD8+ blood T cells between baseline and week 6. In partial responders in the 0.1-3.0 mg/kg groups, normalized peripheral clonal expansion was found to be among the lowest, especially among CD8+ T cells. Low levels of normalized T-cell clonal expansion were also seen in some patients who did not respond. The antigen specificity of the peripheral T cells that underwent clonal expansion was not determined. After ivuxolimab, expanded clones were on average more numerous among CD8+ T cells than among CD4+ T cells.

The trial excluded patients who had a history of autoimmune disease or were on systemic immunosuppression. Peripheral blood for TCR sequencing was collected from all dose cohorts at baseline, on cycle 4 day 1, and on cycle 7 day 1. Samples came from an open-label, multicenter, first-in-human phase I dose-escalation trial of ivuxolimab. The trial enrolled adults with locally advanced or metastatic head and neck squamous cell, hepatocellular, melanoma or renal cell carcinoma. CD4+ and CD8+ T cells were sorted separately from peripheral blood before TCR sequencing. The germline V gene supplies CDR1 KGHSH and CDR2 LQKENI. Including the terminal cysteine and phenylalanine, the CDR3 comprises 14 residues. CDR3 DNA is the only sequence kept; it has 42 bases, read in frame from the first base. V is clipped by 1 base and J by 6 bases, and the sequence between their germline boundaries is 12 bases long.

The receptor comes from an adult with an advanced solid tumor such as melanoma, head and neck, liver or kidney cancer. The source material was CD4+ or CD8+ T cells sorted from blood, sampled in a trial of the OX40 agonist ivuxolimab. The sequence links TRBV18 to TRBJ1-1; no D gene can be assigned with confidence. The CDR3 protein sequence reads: CASSPLSRFAEAFF. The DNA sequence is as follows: TGTGCCAGCTCACCACTCTCTCGGTTCGCTGAAGCTTTCTTT.